This T cell receptor beta chain was sequenced during a study of tumor and adjacent non-tumor tissue in lung cancer. As for the study in general: Patients comprised 12 adenocarcinoma, a couple of squamous cell carcinoma and 1 small cell lung cancer. Some 4.2 million productive TCRbeta reads were obtained per sample on average.

Three rounds of nested PCR, following a modified ARM-PCR protocol, produced the TCRbeta library. TCRdb fed the multiplex PCR reads into MiXCR, producing one record per CDR3 protein. The sample holds about 80,000 distinct CDR3 sequences, around 80% seen once. The template was RNA from unsorted bulk tissue. More than 3 cm separated this lung sample from the edge of the tumor. The CDR3 is 15 amino acids. Germline V gives CDR1 WSHSY, CDR2 SAAADI. Turning to this clonotype: Its cognate antigen is unknown. Given the absence of the conserved phenylalanine or tryptophan at the CDR3 end, a read error is likely.

Study results and limitations: Compared with tumor, normal lung showed significantly lower TCR diversity. Normal lung showed higher cumulative top 100 clone frequency than tumor.

The specimen sequenced was distant non-tumor lung tissue. The receptor was isolated from a man aged 60 to 75 with non-small cell lung cancer. The chain carries TRBV10-2 and TRBJ1-6, with TRBD1 matching over 7 bases. The CDR3 loop is CASSELRTGSDTLHI. For the CDR3, the DNA is TGTGCCAGCAGTGAACTCCGGACAGGCTCTGACACCCTCCACATT.